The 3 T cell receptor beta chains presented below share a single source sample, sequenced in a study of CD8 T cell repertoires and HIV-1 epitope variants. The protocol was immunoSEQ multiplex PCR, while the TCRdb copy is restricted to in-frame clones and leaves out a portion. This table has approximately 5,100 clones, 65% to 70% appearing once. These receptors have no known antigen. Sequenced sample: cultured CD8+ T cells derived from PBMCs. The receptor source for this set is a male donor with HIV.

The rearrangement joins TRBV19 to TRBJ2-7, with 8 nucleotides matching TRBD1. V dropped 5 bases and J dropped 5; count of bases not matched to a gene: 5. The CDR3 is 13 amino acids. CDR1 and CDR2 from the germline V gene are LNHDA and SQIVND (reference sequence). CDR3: CASSFGTGNEQYF. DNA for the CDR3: TGTGCCAGTAGTTTCGGGACAGGAAACGAGCAGTACTTC.

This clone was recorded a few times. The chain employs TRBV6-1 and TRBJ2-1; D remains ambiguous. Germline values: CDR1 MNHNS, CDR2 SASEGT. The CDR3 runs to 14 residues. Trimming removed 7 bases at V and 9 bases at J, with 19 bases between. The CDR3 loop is CASTKGLGKGEQFF. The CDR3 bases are TGTGCCAGCACCAAAGGGCTGGGTAAGGGTGAGCAGTTCTTC.

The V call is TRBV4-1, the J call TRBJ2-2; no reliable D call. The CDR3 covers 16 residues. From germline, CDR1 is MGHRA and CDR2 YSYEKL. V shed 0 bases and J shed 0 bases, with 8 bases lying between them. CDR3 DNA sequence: TGCGCCAGCAGCCAAGATGAAGGAACGAACACCGGGGAGCTGTTTTTT. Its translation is CASSQDEGTNTGELFF.